The next 8 T cell receptor beta chains were all read from a single sample in a study of synovial regulatory T cells in juvenile arthritis. Sequenced by immunoSEQ multiplex PCR; TCRdb stores in-frame clones only, minus some. The sample totals about 9,700 clones; its top ten clones hold roughly 0.69%. The specimen sequenced was Treg cells from blood. Documented subset: remaining (HLA-DR-negative) circulating blood Treg cells. The receptors shown here come from a donor aged 2-29 years with juvenile idiopathic arthritis.

The genes are TRBV5-4 and TRBJ1-4. The CDR3 extends over 15 amino acids. No DNA is listed. Germline CDR1 and CDR2: SGHNT and YYREEE (reference sequence). CDR3 in amino acids: CASSPRGATNEKLFF.

The CDR3 region is CASSEGLSSTDTQYF. V usage is TRBV5-1 and J usage is TRBJ2-3; TCRdb indicates TRBD2, and absent DNA this call remains unverified. The length of the CDR3 is 15 residues. The record lacks a DNA sequence. CDR1 is SGHRS, CDR2 YFSETQ, per germline.

The V and J genes are TRBV19 and TRBJ1-5; TCRdb's D call, TRBD1, is unchecked because there is no DNA. The germline V gene has CDR1 LNHDA and CDR2 SQIVND (reference sequence). The CDR3 is 15 amino acids. DNA is not on record. CDR3 amino acids: CASSRSTGLGQPQHF.

This chain connects TRBV6-5 to TRBJ1-1. The CDR3 spans 11 residues. The DNA is not on file. Per the germline V gene, CDR1 is MNHEY and CDR2 is SVGAGI. CDR3 protein: CATSRNTEAFF.

The V call is TRBV9, the J call TRBJ2-2; the TCRdb D gene call, TRBD1, has no DNA to confirm it. This CDR3 comprises 17 residues. A DNA sequence was not provided. Germline CDR1 is SGDLS and CDR2 is YYNGEE. The CDR3 is CASSVGLRTDVTGELFF.

This rearrangement joins TRBV5-5 to TRBJ2-6; as DNA is missing, the TRBD1 call by TCRdb cannot be tested. This CDR3 comprises 18 residues. DNA for this receptor is not on file. Per the germline V gene, CDR1 is SGHKS and CDR2 is YYEKEE (reference sequence). CDR3 residues: CASSLIRGPYSGANVLTF.

The gene calls are TRBV10-3 and TRBJ2-7; there is no DNA to check the TCRdb D call of TRBD1. The CDR3 spans 13 residues. A DNA sequence was not provided. Germline CDR1 and CDR2: ENHRY and SYGVKD. The CDR3 sequence is CATQGQGSNEQYF.

This chain joins TRBV7-2 and TRBJ2-6; TCRdb's D call, TRBD1, is unchecked because there is no DNA. This CDR3 is built from 12 residues. No DNA is listed. The germline gives CDR1 SGHTA, CDR2 FQGNSA. The CDR3: CASSPWANVLTF. The entire variable domain, with the rest obtained from reference TRBV7-2 and TRBJ2-6, is as follows: GAGVSQSPSNKVTEKGKDVELRCDPISGHTALYWYRQSLGQGLEFLIYFQGNSAPDKSGLPSDRFSAERTGGSVSTLTIQRTQQEDSAVYLCASSPWANVLTFGAGSRLTVL.